Presented here are 28 T cell receptor beta chains from one specimen sequenced in a study of T cells in narcolepsy. This table comes from immunoSEQ multiplex PCR, and its TCRdb copy is limited to in-frame clones, with some not included. The repertoire has 27,000 or so clones, approximately 89% of them found once; the top ten carry around 1.1%. The sample comprised CD45RA- memory CD4+ T cells from PBMCs. The receptors come from a human donor with narcolepsy.

The CDR3 sequence is CASSPWTGSNYGYTF. CDR3 nucleotide sequence: TGTGCCAGCAGCCCATGGACAGGGAGTAACTATGGCTACACCTTC. The chain recombines TRBV5-5 with TRBJ1-2; 8 bases fit TRBD1. Germline values: CDR1 SGHKS, CDR2 YYEKEE (reference sequence). J was trimmed by 1 base and V by 4 bases; bases with no gene match: 6. The CDR3 sequence is 15 residues long.

V is TRBV10-3 and J is TRBJ2-7; the match to TRBD2 covers 12 bases. V shed 6 bases, J shed 3 bases, and the junction held 0 bases outside the gene matches. The CDR3 sequence is 13 residues long. Per the germline V gene, CDR1 is ENHRY and CDR2 is SYGVKD. CDR3 nucleotide sequence: TGTGCCATCAGGACTAGCGGGGGCTACGAGCAGTACTTC. Its translation is CAIRTSGGYEQYF.

The V gene is TRBV5-6, the J gene TRBJ1-3; D might be TRBD1 (6 bases). Germline assignment: CDR1 SGHDT and CDR2 YYEEEE. Trimming cost V 4 bases and J 5 bases, with 13 bases left between them. CDR3 size: 14 residues. Here the CDR3 reads CASSTAGARNTIYF. In nucleotides, the CDR3 is TGTGCCAGCAGCACAGCAGGGGCAAGAAACACCATATATTTT.

The chain combines TRBV19 with TRBJ1-5; D perhaps matches TRBD1 (6 bases). The CDR3 sequence is 15 residues long. Trimming shortened V by 6 bases and J by 7 bases, and 19 bases separated the two germline ends. Germline assignment: CDR1 LNHDA and CDR2 SQIVND (reference sequence). CDR3 amino acids: CASSTKTGPKQPQHF. Here the CDR3 DNA reads TGTGCCAGTAGCACCAAAACAGGGCCCAAGCAGCCCCAGCATTTT.

The chain uses TRBV11-3 and TRBJ2-7, with D unresolved. The germline V gene has CDR1 SGHNT and CDR2 YENEEA. Trimming left V 1 base short and J 1 base short, with 8 bases between. The CDR3 is made up of 14 amino acids. The CDR3 spells CASSLAHGSYEQYF. For the CDR3, the DNA is TGTGCCAGCAGCTTAGCGCACGGTTCCTACGAGCAGTACTTC.

V is TRBV5-1 and J is TRBJ2-1; 8 bases line up with TRBD2. The length of the CDR3 is 16 residues. The V gene end was trimmed by 0 bases and the J gene end by 6 bases; junction bases not matched to a gene: 8. The germline gives CDR1 SGHRS, CDR2 YFSETQ. The CDR3 nucleotides read TGCGCCAGCAGCTTGGTATTGGCGGGGGGATTCAATGAGCAGTTCTTC. Translating it yields CASSLVLAGGFNEQFF.

The chain is built from TRBV15 and TRBJ1-5; D ambiguous. The V end lost 3 bases, the J end lost 3 bases, and 12 bases lay between the germline ends. CDR3 length: 15 residues. Germline loops: CDR1 LNHNV, CDR2 YYDKDF (reference sequence). CDR3 sequence reads: CATSRSSNSNQPQHF. The CDR3, as DNA: TGTGCCACCAGCAGGAGCAGCAACTCCAATCAGCCCCAGCATTTT.

J is TRBJ2-3 and V is TRBV5-1; the D gene could be TRBD1 or TRBD2 (5 bases each). Germline CDR1 is SGHRS and CDR2 is YFSETQ. The V end lost 0 bases, the J end lost 7 bases, and 9 bases lay between the germline ends. CDR3 length: 13 residues. DNA for the CDR3: TGCGCCAGCAGCTTGGGAGGGGCGAATACGCAGTATTTT. This encodes CASSLGGANTQYF.

The table lists this clone with a few counts. The chain links TRBV5-4 to TRBJ2-5; 10 bases agree with TRBD2. The V segment lost 2 bases and the J segment 5 bases; nucleotides outside the gene matches: 6. The CDR3 covers 15 residues. Germline values: CDR1 SGHNT, CDR2 YYREEE (reference sequence). As DNA, the CDR3 is TGTGCCAGCAGCTTAAGCGGGGGGGCCTATGAGACCCAGTACTTC. It yields the protein CASSLSGGAYETQYF.

V gene TRBV19 combines with J gene TRBJ1-2, with TRBD1 identical over 7 bases. Germline CDR1 and CDR2: LNHDA and SQIVND (reference sequence). The CDR3 runs 17 residues. J was trimmed by 0 bases and V by 4 bases; bases with no gene match: 11. The CDR3: CASSTRGGQSSNYGYTF. In DNA form, the CDR3 reads TGTGCCAGTAGTACCCGAGGGGGACAGAGCTCTAACTATGGCTACACCTTC.

The rearrangement links TRBV12-5 to TRBJ1-6; D is possibly TRBD1 (5 bases). The ends were cut back, 7 bases at V and 11 bases at J, with 9 bases in the middle. CDR3 length: 11 residues. Germline loops: CDR1 LGHNT, CDR2 FRNRAP. The CDR3 spells CASARETPLHF. The CDR3 DNA is TGTGCTAGTGCCAGGGAGACACCCCTCCACTTT. Full variable domain (rest looked up from reference TRBV12-5 and TRBJ1-6): DARVTQTPRHKVTEMGQEVTMRCQPILGHNTVFWYRQTMMQGLELLAYFRNRAPLDDSGMPKDRFSAEMPDATLATLKIQPSEPRDSAVYFCASARETPLHFGNGTRLTVT.

As regards this clone: This sample also contains other DNA sequences that code for the same CDR3. The chain employs TRBV2 and TRBJ2-5; D is unclear. Trimming took 7 bases from V and 0 from J, leaving 3 bases between them. The CDR3 totals 11 residues. Germline V gene sequence: CDR1 SNHLY, CDR2 FYNNEI. CDR3 sequence (DNA): TGTGCCAGCAAGTACCAAGAGACCCAGTACTTC. Protein sequence: CASKYQETQYF.

The chain recombines TRBV2 with TRBJ2-3; a possible D gene is TRBD2 (5 bases). Between the trimmed V and J ends, which lost 9 bases and 3 bases, there was a span of 13 bases. This CDR3 comprises 13 residues. CDR1 is SNHLY and CDR2 is FYNNEI in the germline V gene. The CDR3 DNA sequence: TGTGCCAGGACGCGAGGGCAAACAGATACGCAGTATTTT. Translated, it gives CARTRGQTDTQYF.

V usage is TRBV6-4 and J usage is TRBJ1-2; TRBD1 aligns across 9 bases. The CDR3 spans 15 residues. With V trimmed by 5 bases and J by 2 bases, 6 bases remained unmatched. Germline lookup yields CDR1 MRHNA and CDR2 SNTAGT. CDR3 amino acids: CASSPDRGQNYGYTF. CDR3 nucleotide sequence: TGTGCCAGCAGTCCGGACAGGGGACAGAACTATGGCTACACCTTC.

This chain joins TRBV29-1 and TRBJ1-3; 7 nucleotides agree with TRBD1. The CDR3 spans 14 residues. Losses at the gene ends were 2 bases for V and 2 bases for J; bases not matched to a gene: 3. CDR1 and CDR2 (germline): SQVTM, ANQGSEA. The CDR3, as DNA: TGCAGCGTTGAACACAGGGGCCCTGGAAACACCATATATTTT. Protein product: CSVEHRGPGNTIYF.

This chain links TRBV5-1 with TRBJ2-2, with D tentatively TRBD1 (6 bases). The length of the CDR3 is 15 residues. V was pared by 0 bases and J by 1 base, with 7 bases between. Germline V gene lookup returns CDR1 SGHRS and CDR2 YFSETQ. As DNA, the CDR3 is TGCGCCAGCAGCTTGGGGGGACAGAACACCGGGGAGCTGTTTTTT. Encoded protein: CASSLGGQNTGELFF.

This clone was observed a few times. The V and J genes are TRBV4-1 and TRBJ2-7; the match to TRBD1 covers 9 bases. The CDR3 spans 14 residues. Germline V gives CDR1 MGHRA, CDR2 YSYEKL. Losses at the gene ends were 4 bases for V and 4 bases for J; bases not matched to a gene: 5. Here the CDR3 DNA reads TGCGCCAGCAGCCCGGACAGGGGTCGATACGAGCAGTACTTC. This encodes CASSPDRGRYEQYF.

The chain is built from TRBV18 and TRBJ1-5; 7 nucleotides match TRBD1. Germline trimming cut 3 bases from V and 0 bases from J; bases unmatched to any gene: 5. CDR1 and CDR2 (germline): KGHSH, LQKENI. CDR3 length: 16 amino acids. The DNA for the CDR3 is TGTGCCAGCTCACCGGGACAGCCTCTTAGCAATCAGCCCCAGCATTTT. Protein product: CASSPGQPLSNQPQHF. Combining the CDR3 with reference TRBV18 and TRBJ1-5 gives the whole variable domain NAGVMQNPRHLVRRRGQEARLRCSPMKGHSHVYWYRQLPEEGLKFMVYLQKENIIDESGMPKERFSAEFPKEGPSILRIQQVVRGDSAAYFCASSPGQPLSNQPQHFGDGTRLSIL.

The V gene is TRBV18, the J gene TRBJ2-3; D is perhaps TRBD2 (6 bases). The CDR3 loop spans 13 amino acids. CDR1 KGHSH and CDR2 LQKENI come from the germline V gene. The ends were cut back, 3 bases at V and 8 bases at J, with 12 bases in the middle. The DNA of the CDR3 is TGTGCCAGCTCACCGGACTATTCCGGTACGCAGTATTTT. It is translated as CASSPDYSGTQYF. The complete variable domain, with remaining parts taken from reference TRBV18 and TRBJ2-3, reads NAGVMQNPRHLVRRRGQEARLRCSPMKGHSHVYWYRQLPEEGLKFMVYLQKENIIDESGMPKERFSAEFPKEGPSILRIQQVVRGDSAAYFCASSPDYSGTQYFGPGTRLTVL.

V gene TRBV6-5 combines with J gene TRBJ1-1, with D possibly TRBD1 on 6 matching bases. Germline V gene data show CDR1 as MNHEY and CDR2 as SVGAGI. The CDR3 has 13 amino acids. Trimming shortened V by 7 bases and J by 4 bases, and 13 bases separated the two germline ends. For the CDR3, the DNA is TGTGCCAGCACTTCAGGGGTGGGCACTGAAGCTTTCTTT. This encodes CASTSGVGTEAFF.

This clone was detected a few times. The chain uses TRBV11-3 and TRBJ2-3; TRBD2 might be the D (6 bases). CDR3 length: 13 amino acids. Germline V gives CDR1 SGHNT, CDR2 YENEEA. The V gene lost 0 bases and the J gene lost 8 bases, with 9 bases spanning the gap. CDR3 sequence (DNA): TGTGCCAGCAGCTTAGATGGGGGGTCTACGCAGTATTTT. Protein: CASSLDGGSTQYF.

The V and J genes are TRBV5-1 and TRBJ2-5, with 14 nucleotides matching TRBD2. The CDR3 runs to 16 residues. V was clipped by 2 bases and J by 2 bases; unmatched bases: 2. Germline V gene sequence: CDR1 SGHRS, CDR2 YFSETQ. The CDR3 bases are TGCGCCAGCAGCTTCCGACTAGCGGGGGGGCAAGAGACCCAGTACTTC. Amino acids: CASSFRLAGGQETQYF.

The J gene is TRBJ1-6, the V gene TRBV2, with D perhaps matching TRBD1 (5 bases). Looked up from germline, CDR1 is SNHLY and CDR2 is FYNNEI. This CDR3 is built from 11 residues. The V and J ends lost 4 bases and 15 bases respectively, with 10 bases between them. The CDR3 protein is CASSVFRDLHF. CDR3 coding DNA: TGTGCCAGCAGTGTTTTCAGGGACCTCCACTTT. Together with reference TRBV2 and TRBJ1-6, the CDR3 gives the full variable domain: EPEVTQTPSHQVTQMGQEVILRCVPISNHLYFYWYRQILGQKVEFLVSFYNNEISEKSEIFDDQFSVERPDGSNFTLKIRSTKLEDSAMYFCASSVFRDLHFGNGTRLTVT.

The CDR3 spells CASSPSGATQETQYF. In DNA, the CDR3 is TGTGCCAGCAGCCCTAGCGGGGCGACCCAAGAGACCCAGTACTTC. This chain connects TRBV11-3 to TRBJ2-5; the match to TRBD2 covers 9 bases. The V and J ends lost 5 bases and 1 base, in that order; junction bases with no gene match: 5. The CDR3 consists of 15 residues. The germline V gene encodes CDR1 SGHNT and CDR2 YENEEA.

This chain joins TRBV5-5 and TRBJ1-2, with 10 bases lining up with TRBD1. The CDR3 has 16 amino acids. Germline V gene lookup returns CDR1 SGHKS and CDR2 YYEKEE (reference sequence). With 0 bases clipped from V and 2 bases from J, the junction kept 4 bases outside the gene matches. DNA for the CDR3: TGTGCCAGCAGCTTGGCGGGGACAGGGGTGAACTATGGCTACACCTTC. Protein product: CASSLAGTGVNYGYTF.

This clone occurred a few times. This rearrangement joins TRBV7-2 to TRBJ1-6; 9 nucleotides line up with TRBD1. The germline gives CDR1 SGHTA, CDR2 FQGNSA. After removal of 8 bases from V and 9 bases from J, the junction contained 8 bases not matched to a gene. This CDR3 contains 14 residues. CDR3 sequence (DNA): TGTGCCAGCCACCGGGGACAGGGCGGTTCACCCCTCCACTTT. This encodes CASHRGQGGSPLHF.

The rearrangement links TRBV10-1 to TRBJ1-2; TRBD1 agrees at 7 bases. Germline-derived CDR1 and CDR2 are WNHNN and SYGVQD (reference sequence). The CDR3 spans 13 residues. The J segment lost 2 bases and the V segment lost 5 bases, leaving 2 bases of the junction unmatched. The CDR3 nucleotides read TGCGCCAGCAGTCTGACAGGGAACTATGGCTACACCTTC. This sequence encodes CASSLTGNYGYTF.

V gene TRBV4-1 combines with J gene TRBJ1-1; D is perhaps TRBD1 (6 bases). Germline-derived CDR1 and CDR2 are MGHRA and YSYEKL. V was clipped by 0 bases and J by 5 bases, with 19 bases between them. The CDR3 totals 17 residues. CDR3 sequence (DNA): TGCGCCAGCAGCCAAGATGGGGGCATGTCAAGACGGACTGAAGCTTTCTTT. This encodes CASSQDGGMSRRTEAFF.